A selection of T cell receptor beta chains follows, all from one sample in a study of CD8 T cells in Susac syndrome. TCRdb re-analysed the immunoSEQ multiplex PCR reads in MiXCR, keeping a single row per CDR3 protein. The sample has tens of thousands of distinct CDR3 sequences; 93% are singletons. Sequencing was carried out using CD8+ T cells from PBMCs. These receptors were collected from a human donor in good health. Each CDR3 is given with its conserved first and last residue. D genes are given only for firm matches. Clone size is shown for a subset of rows, as once, few, many or a class of expanded clone.

clone_size: NA; d_call: NA; v_call: TRBV7-9; j_call: TRBJ2-1; cdr3_nt: TGTGCCAGCAGTCCTTCCCCCCCCAATGAGCAGTTCTTC; cdr3_aa: CASSPSPPNEQFF
clone_size: NA; d_call: NA; v_call: TRBV5-6; j_call: TRBJ2-1; cdr3_nt: TGTGCCAGCAGCTTGACCGACAATGAGCAGTTCTTC; cdr3_aa: CASSLTDNEQFF
clone_size: NA; d_call: NA; v_call: TRBV7-6; j_call: TRBJ2-1; cdr3_nt: TGTGCCAGCAGCCCAACTAGATTAAGTGAGCAGTTCTTC; cdr3_aa: CASSPTRLSEQFF
clone_size: NA; d_call: TRBD2; v_call: TRBV12-3/TRBV12-4; j_call: TRBJ2-1; cdr3_nt: TGTGCCAGCAGCTACTCGGGACTAGCGGGAGCCAATGAGCAGTTCTTC; cdr3_aa: CASSYSGLAGANEQFF
clone_size: once; d_call: TRBD2; v_call: TRBV12-3/TRBV12-4; j_call: TRBJ2-7; cdr3_nt: TGTGCCAGCAGTATTAGCGGGAGAGTGTACGAGCAGTACTTC; cdr3_aa: CASSISGRVYEQYF
clone_size: NA; d_call: TRBD2; v_call: TRBV12-3/TRBV12-4; j_call: TRBJ2-7; cdr3_nt: TGTGCCAGCAGTCCGGGACTACCCCTCGAGCAGTACTTC; cdr3_aa: CASSPGLPLEQYF
clone_size: NA; d_call: TRBD1; v_call: TRBV12-3/TRBV12-4; j_call: TRBJ2-7; cdr3_nt: TGTGCCAGCAACACAGGGGGATACGAGCAGTACTTC; cdr3_aa: CASNTGGYEQYF
clone_size: NA; d_call: NA; v_call: TRBV11-2; j_call: TRBJ2-6; cdr3_nt: TGTGCCAGCAGCTCGCGGTCCGGTATATTCTCTGGGGCCAACGTCCTGACTTTC; cdr3_aa: CASSSRSGIFSGANVLTF
clone_size: NA; d_call: TRBD2; v_call: TRBV28; j_call: TRBJ2-7; cdr3_nt: TGTGCCAGCAGCCGACGGGAGGACGTCGCCTACGAGCAGTACTTC; cdr3_aa: CASSRREDVAYEQYF
clone_size: NA; d_call: NA; v_call: TRBV7-2; j_call: TRBJ2-3; cdr3_nt: TGTGCCAGCACCGACCGTACCGGGGCGGATACGCAGTATTTT; cdr3_aa: CASTDRTGADTQYF
clone_size: NA; d_call: NA; v_call: TRBV28; j_call: TRBJ1-4; cdr3_nt: TGTGCCAGCAGTCCGGGGACGAATGTCATCGTTGAAAAACTGTTTTTT; cdr3_aa: CASSPGTNVIVEKLFF
clone_size: NA; d_call: TRBD1; v_call: TRBV9; j_call: TRBJ2-2; cdr3_nt: TGTGCCAGCGGCAGCTCTACGGGACAGGGAAAAAACACCGGGGAGCTGTTTTTT; cdr3_aa: CASGSSTGQGKNTGELFF
clone_size: NA; d_call: TRBD1; v_call: TRBV20-1; j_call: TRBJ1-2; cdr3_nt: TGCAGTGCTAGATCCGACAGGGAAAACTATGGCTACACCTTC; cdr3_aa: CSARSDRENYGYTF
clone_size: NA; d_call: NA; v_call: TRBV3-1; j_call: TRBJ2-2; cdr3_nt: TGTGCCAGCAGCCAGGACGACAGGTTTTACACCGGGGAGCTGTTTTTT; cdr3_aa: CASSQDDRFYTGELFF
clone_size: NA; d_call: NA; v_call: TRBV7-9; j_call: TRBJ2-7; cdr3_nt: TGTGCCAGCAGCTTAACTATTGGCGGGGGCACCTACGAGCAGTACTTC; cdr3_aa: CASSLTIGGGTYEQYF
clone_size: NA; d_call: TRBD2; v_call: TRBV24-1; j_call: TRBJ2-2; cdr3_nt: TGTGCCACCAGTGGGACTAGCGGGTTCACCGGGGAGCTGTTTTTT; cdr3_aa: CATSGTSGFTGELFF
clone_size: NA; d_call: TRBD1; v_call: TRBV2; j_call: TRBJ2-7; cdr3_nt: TGTGCCAGCAGTGAAGCCACGACAGGGCCCCCCGCCTACGAGCAGTACTTC; cdr3_aa: CASSEATTGPPAYEQYF
clone_size: NA; d_call: NA; v_call: TRBV18; j_call: TRBJ2-2; cdr3_nt: TGTGCCAGCTCAGCAGGGGCGAACACCGGGGAGCTGTTTTTT; cdr3_aa: CASSAGANTGELFF
clone_size: NA; d_call: NA; v_call: TRBV12-5; j_call: TRBJ1-3; cdr3_nt: TGTGCTAGTGGTTTTAACAGCGACCCTGGAAACACCATATATTTT; cdr3_aa: CASGFNSDPGNTIYF
clone_size: NA; d_call: NA; v_call: TRBV5-1; j_call: TRBJ2-7; cdr3_nt: TGCGCCAGCAGCCCCGGTAACCCCTACGAGCAGTACTTC; cdr3_aa: CASSPGNPYEQYF
clone_size: once; d_call: NA; v_call: TRBV28; j_call: TRBJ1-4; cdr3_nt: TGTGCCAGCAGTTTAGCCGGGACACGGGATGAAAAACTGTTTTTT; cdr3_aa: CASSLAGTRDEKLFF
clone_size: NA; d_call: TRBD1; v_call: TRBV5-1; j_call: TRBJ2-7; cdr3_nt: TGCGCCAGCAGCTTAGGACAGGGGGGATACGCCTACGAGCAGTACTTC; cdr3_aa: CASSLGQGGYAYEQYF
clone_size: NA; d_call: TRBD2; v_call: TRBV5-6; j_call: TRBJ2-3; cdr3_nt: TGTGCCAGCAGCTTCCCTAGCGGGAGGGCCGGAGATACGCAGTATTTT; cdr3_aa: CASSFPSGRAGDTQYF
clone_size: NA; d_call: NA; v_call: TRBV21-1; j_call: TRBJ2-1; cdr3_nt: TGTGCCAGCACCCTCGTGGGGGGCCCTCTGTACAATGAGCAGTTCTTC; cdr3_aa: CASTLVGGPLYNEQFF
clone_size: NA; d_call: NA; v_call: TRBV7-9; j_call: TRBJ1-1; cdr3_nt: TGTGCCAGCAGCTTAGGGATGGGGACTGAAGCTTTCTTT; cdr3_aa: CASSLGMGTEAFF
clone_size: NA; d_call: NA; v_call: TRBV2; j_call: TRBJ2-7; cdr3_nt: TGTGCCAGCCGGGGATACGAGCAGTACTTC; cdr3_aa: CASRGYEQYF
clone_size: NA; d_call: NA; v_call: TRBV21-1; j_call: TRBJ1-5; cdr3_nt: TGTGCCAGCAGCACCAACAGGGGAAACAGCTCCAATCAGCCCCAGCATTTT; cdr3_aa: CASSTNRGNSSNQPQHF
clone_size: NA; d_call: TRBD2; v_call: TRBV18; j_call: TRBJ2-1; cdr3_nt: TGTGCCAGCACTAGGACTAGCGGGAGGCCGACGAATGAGCAGTTCTTC; cdr3_aa: CASTRTSGRPTNEQFF
clone_size: NA; d_call: TRBD1; v_call: TRBV7-9; j_call: TRBJ2-7; cdr3_nt: TGTGCCAGCAGGGACAGGGGAGGGTATGCCTACGAGCAGTACTTC; cdr3_aa: CASRDRGGYAYEQYF
clone_size: NA; d_call: NA; v_call: TRBV20-1; j_call: TRBJ2-7; cdr3_nt: TGCAGTGCTAGAGATCCTCGCAGCGGCCTCGCCGAGCAGTACTTC; cdr3_aa: CSARDPRSGLAEQYF
clone_size: once; d_call: NA; v_call: TRBV28; j_call: TRBJ2-2; cdr3_nt: TGTGCCAGCAGCTCCATTTGGCTAGACGGGAACACCGGGGAGCTGTTTTTT; cdr3_aa: CASSSIWLDGNTGELFF
clone_size: NA; d_call: TRBD2; v_call: TRBV13; j_call: TRBJ2-2; cdr3_nt: TGTGCCAGCAGCTTCCCCCTAGTAGCGGGAGCCGACGGGGAGCTGTTTTTT; cdr3_aa: CASSFPLVAGADGELFF
clone_size: NA; d_call: NA; v_call: TRBV5-1; j_call: TRBJ1-1; cdr3_nt: TGCGCCAGCAGCTTGGGACAATCGAACACTGAAGCTTTCTTT; cdr3_aa: CASSLGQSNTEAFF
clone_size: NA; d_call: NA; v_call: TRBV7-6; j_call: TRBJ2-3; cdr3_nt: TGTGCCAGCAGCTTGGGTGCAAGAAATACGCAGTATTTT; cdr3_aa: CASSLGARNTQYF
clone_size: NA; d_call: NA; v_call: TRBV7-9; j_call: TRBJ2-7; cdr3_nt: TGTGCCAGCAGGGGCAGATCCTACGAGCAGTACTTC; cdr3_aa: CASRGRSYEQYF
clone_size: once; d_call: NA; v_call: TRBV24-1; j_call: TRBJ2-1; cdr3_nt: TGTGCCACCACCTCCGGGATCTTTAATGAGCAGTTCTTC; cdr3_aa: CATTSGIFNEQFF
clone_size: once; d_call: NA; v_call: TRBV23-1; j_call: TRBJ2-2; cdr3_nt: TGCGCCAGCACCTGTACGGAGGCGATGAACACCGGGGAGCTGTTTTTT; cdr3_aa: CASTCTEAMNTGELFF
clone_size: NA; d_call: NA; v_call: TRBV2; j_call: TRBJ2-7; cdr3_nt: TGTGCCAGCAGTGAACTGGCCGCTAATTCCTACGAGCAGTACTTC; cdr3_aa: CASSELAANSYEQYF
clone_size: once; d_call: NA; v_call: TRBV6-5; j_call: TRBJ2-5; cdr3_nt: TGTGCCAGCACCTTCCTTGGCAGGGCGGGGGAGACCCAGTACTTC; cdr3_aa: CASTFLGRAGETQYF
clone_size: NA; d_call: NA; v_call: TRBV28; j_call: TRBJ2-7; cdr3_nt: TGTGCCAGCAGACGGGGGCAGTCAGGACACTACGAGCAGTACTTC; cdr3_aa: CASRRGQSGHYEQYF
clone_size: NA; d_call: NA; v_call: TRBV3-1; j_call: TRBJ2-3; cdr3_nt: TGTGCCAGCAGCCACACTCCGGGTACGCAGTATTTT; cdr3_aa: CASSHTPGTQYF
clone_size: few; d_call: NA; v_call: TRBV12-3/TRBV12-4; j_call: TRBJ1-5; cdr3_nt: TGTGCCAGCACCCGGGGGAGTCAGCCCCAGCATTTT; cdr3_aa: CASTRGSQPQHF
clone_size: NA; d_call: NA; v_call: TRBV11-2; j_call: TRBJ2-7; cdr3_nt: TGTGCCAGCAGCTTTGGCCAGGGCTATTCCTACGAGCAGTACTTC; cdr3_aa: CASSFGQGYSYEQYF
clone_size: NA; d_call: TRBD2; v_call: TRBV7-8; j_call: TRBJ2-2; cdr3_nt: TGTGCCAGCAGCCCGGGACTAGCGGAAAACACCGGGGAGCTGTTTTTT; cdr3_aa: CASSPGLAENTGELFF
clone_size: once; d_call: TRBD2; v_call: TRBV7-9; j_call: TRBJ2-5; cdr3_nt: TGTGCCAGCAGTCGACTAGCGAGTAGGATTTCGGAGGAGACCCAGTACTTC; cdr3_aa: CASSRLASRISEETQYF
clone_size: NA; d_call: NA; v_call: TRBV3-1; j_call: TRBJ2-2; cdr3_nt: TGTGCCAGCAGCCAAGTAACTTACGGGGAGCTGTTTTTT; cdr3_aa: CASSQVTYGELFF
clone_size: NA; d_call: TRBD1; v_call: TRBV7-9; j_call: TRBJ1-4; cdr3_nt: TGTGCCAGCGTCCAGGGGGCAGTGAGTGAAAAACTGTTTTTT; cdr3_aa: CASVQGAVSEKLFF
clone_size: NA; d_call: NA; v_call: TRBV2; j_call: TRBJ1-1; cdr3_nt: TGTGCCAGCAGAACAATAGCTGAAGCTTTCTTT; cdr3_aa: CASRTIAEAFF
clone_size: NA; d_call: TRBD1; v_call: TRBV4-2; j_call: TRBJ2-7; cdr3_nt: TGTGCCAGCAGCCAAGGAGAGGGGGCTTACGAGCAGTACTTC; cdr3_aa: CASSQGEGAYEQYF
clone_size: NA; d_call: TRBD2; v_call: TRBV29-1; j_call: TRBJ2-3; cdr3_nt: TGCAGCGTTAAACGGACTAGCGGGAGTGTGGATACGCAGTATTTT; cdr3_aa: CSVKRTSGSVDTQYF
clone_size: NA; d_call: NA; v_call: TRBV12-3/TRBV12-4; j_call: TRBJ1-4; cdr3_nt: TGTGCCAGCATGCGAAGGGAGGGTGAAAAACTGTTTTTT; cdr3_aa: CASMRREGEKLFF
clone_size: NA; d_call: TRBD1; v_call: TRBV5-6; j_call: TRBJ2-3; cdr3_nt: TGTGCCAGCAGCTATGGGACAGGGACAGATACGCAGTATTTT; cdr3_aa: CASSYGTGTDTQYF
clone_size: NA; d_call: NA; v_call: TRBV4-2; j_call: TRBJ2-1; cdr3_nt: TGTGCCAGCAGCCAGGGCGAGCAGTTCTTC; cdr3_aa: CASSQGEQFF
clone_size: NA; d_call: NA; v_call: TRBV27; j_call: TRBJ1-5; cdr3_nt: TGTGCCAGCAGTCGCGGGACATACGGCAATCAGCCCCAGCATTTT; cdr3_aa: CASSRGTYGNQPQHF